This T cell receptor (beta chain) was sequenced in a study of blood T cell repertoires in COVID-19. This CDR3 is 15 amino acids long. CDR1 and CDR2 from the germline V gene are SGHVS and FQNEAQ. The V end lost 2 bases, the J end lost 2 bases, and 12 bases lay between the germline ends. Method: immunoSEQ multiplex PCR; TCRdb's copy keeps in-frame clones and lacks some. Among about 85,000 clones listed, more than 70% were seen once. The source is a man aged 50-59 years with acute or convalescent COVID-19. Sequencing used peripheral blood. The rearrangement links TRBV7-8 to TRBJ2-5, with D maybe TRBD1 (7 bases). This chain's CDR3 is CASSLRGTEQETQYF. CDR3 in DNA: TGTGCCAGCAGCTTACGGGGGACAGAACAAGAGACCCAGTACTTC.